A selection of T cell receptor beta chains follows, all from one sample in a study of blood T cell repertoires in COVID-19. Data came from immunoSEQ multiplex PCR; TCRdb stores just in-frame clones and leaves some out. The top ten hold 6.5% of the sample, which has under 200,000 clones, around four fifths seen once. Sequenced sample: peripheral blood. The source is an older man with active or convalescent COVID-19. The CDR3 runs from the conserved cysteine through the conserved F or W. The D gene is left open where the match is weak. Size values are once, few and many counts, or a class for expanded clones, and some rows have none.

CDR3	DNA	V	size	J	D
CASSRDSLPFF	TGTGCCAGCAGCCGGGACTCCCTTCCGTTTTTT	TRBV7-8	few	TRBJ2-2	NA
CASSPQTGTSGANVLTF	TGTGCCAGCTCACCTCAGACAGGCACCTCTGGGGCCAACGTCCTGACTTTC	TRBV18	NA	TRBJ2-6	NA
CASSQDYRGDEQYF	TGCGCCAGCAGCCAAGACTACAGGGGGGATGAGCAGTACTTC	TRBV4-3	NA	TRBJ2-7	TRBD1
CASSRGQDYGYTF	TGTGCCAGCAGCCGAGGACAGGACTATGGCTACACCTTC	TRBV6-2/TRBV6-3	NA	TRBJ1-2	TRBD1
CASRRLLAGGPGTDTQYF	TGTGCCAGCAGAAGGTTACTAGCGGGGGGGCCGGGCACAGATACGCAGTATTTT	TRBV2	NA	TRBJ2-3	TRBD2
CASSSQGPNTEAFF	TGCGCCAGCAGCTCACAGGGCCCAAACACTGAAGCTTTCTTT	TRBV5-1	NA	TRBJ1-1	NA
CASSLSRTRGRRSYNEQFF	TGTGCCAGCAGCTTGTCTAGGACTAGAGGAAGAAGGTCCTACAATGAGCAGTTCTTC	TRBV7-2	NA	TRBJ2-1	TRBD2
CASSLSGGGSYNEQFF	TGTGCCAGCAGCCTTAGCGGGGGGGGCTCCTACAATGAGCAGTTCTTC	TRBV4-2	NA	TRBJ2-1	TRBD2
CASSVFRENYNSPLHF	TGTGCCAGCAGCGTCTTCAGGGAAAACTATAATTCACCCCTCCACTTT	TRBV21-1	NA	TRBJ1-6	NA
CASSLSTTAEQAFF	TGTGCCAGCAGTTTGTCGACGACCGCGGAACAAGCTTTCTTT	TRBV28	NA	TRBJ1-1	NA
CASSQQGGTDTQYF	TGTGCCAGCAGTCAACAGGGTGGTACAGATACGCAGTATTTT	TRBV3-1/TRBV3-2	NA	TRBJ2-3	NA
CASKLGGGGTDTQYF	TGTGCCAGCAAGCTTGGGGGGGGCGGTACAGATACGCAGTATTTT	TRBV6-5	NA	TRBJ2-3	NA
CASTRGPGLEQYF	TGTGCCAGTACTAGGGGGCCGGGGCTCGAGCAGTACTTC	TRBV3-1/TRBV3-2	few	TRBJ2-7	TRBD1
CASREDPGVQETQYF	TGCGCCAGCAGGGAAGACCCCGGGGTCCAAGAGACCCAGTACTTC	TRBV5-1	once	TRBJ2-5	NA
CASSLSQGAWDEQFF	TGTGCCAGCAGCTTATCCCAGGGGGCTTGGGATGAGCAGTTCTTC	TRBV7-6	NA	TRBJ2-1	TRBD1
CASSPGGQPQHF	TGTGCCAGCAGCCCCGGGGGTCAGCCCCAGCATTTT	TRBV7-9	NA	TRBJ1-5	NA
CASNPGGTGELFF	TGTGCCAGCAACCCAGGGGGCACCGGGGAGCTGTTTTTT	TRBV7-9	few	TRBJ2-2	TRBD1
CASGLRPTGEFMETQYF	TGTGCCAGTGGTTTGAGACCGACAGGGGAGTTCATGGAGACCCAGTACTTC	TRBV12-5	NA	TRBJ2-5	TRBD1
CASSLSLGGGTEAFF	TGTGCCAGCAGTTTATCGCTGGGCGGGGGCACTGAAGCTTTCTTT	TRBV27	NA	TRBJ1-1	NA
CASSPFGQANGYTF	TGCGCCAGCAGCCCGTTCGGACAGGCCAATGGCTACACCTTC	TRBV5-1	NA	TRBJ1-2	TRBD1
CASSLGSGGETQYF	TGTGCCAGCAGCTTAGGGAGCGGGGGGGAAACCCAGTACTTC	TRBV7-2	NA	TRBJ2-5	TRBD2
CASSIKAGASVREQYF	TGTGCCAGTAGTATTAAAGCGGGGGCCTCGGTTCGCGAGCAGTACTTC	TRBV19	NA	TRBJ2-7	TRBD2
CASSFGQGIDEQYF	TGCGCCAGCAGCTTTGGACAGGGGATCGACGAGCAGTACTTC	TRBV5-1	NA	TRBJ2-7	TRBD1
CASSSQGEQPQHF	TGTGCCAGTAGTTCTCAGGGGGAACAGCCCCAGCATTTT	TRBV19	once	TRBJ1-5	TRBD1